This TCR beta chain emerged from a study of read filtering for tumor transcriptome and immune sequencing. Study background: By R-ISS, stages I, II and III held approximately 8, 16 and 7 patients. Per sample, TCR-region reads ranged about 4 to 10.27 million by IR-seq, roughly 80 to 1273 by RNA-seq.

From about 0.4 ug of RNA, a library with molecular barcoded alpha/delta and beta/gamma adaptors was made. TCRdb reanalysed the reads using MiXCR and keeps one entry per CDR3 protein. The table records about 47,000 distinct CDR3 sequences, less than 15% of them present only once. The J segment lost 3 bases and the V segment lost 6 bases, leaving 8 bases of the junction unmatched. The CDR3 contains 14 residues. Germline V gene sequence: CDR1 DFQATT, CDR2 SNEGSKA (reference sequence). This clonotype has a count of ten or more. Its antigen is unknown. Findings and caveats of the study: Compared with RNA-seq, IR-seq gave much higher clonotype depth and reliability.

The clonotype comes from a donor at least 40 years old with multiple myeloma. The chain joins TRBV20-1 to TRBJ2-3; 8 positions match TRBD2. The sequenced material came from a population of CD138-negative cells sorted from bone marrow. CDR3 region: CSAAGSGTTDTQYF. For the CDR3, the DNA is TGCAGTGCGGCTGGTAGCGGGACGACAGATACGCAGTATTTT.